The present entry profiles one T cell receptor (beta chain) with its context. The antigen this receptor binds is unknown. Base qualities are missing; no much larger clone stands one base away. The CDR3 numbers 11 residues from cysteine through phenylalanine. Only the CDR3 portion is preserved as DNA: 33 bases, with reading frame beginning at the first base. The germline ends are 3 bases apart after V is trimmed by 3 bases and J by 6 bases. The sample comes from a study of blood T cell repertoires in COVID-19 (dated by TCRdb to the early 2020s). In terms of the full investigation: Collaborator samples came from the United States, Italy and Spain and covered acute and convalescent phases of COVID-19. The sample metadata nearly always contained a de-identified subject ID, COVID-19 status, age in years and sex. The material from the prospective study consisted of cDNA or gDNA derived from T cells, B-cell-depleted T cells, or PBMCs. Where available, HLA class I and class II types were taken from metadata supplied by the sample provider and were not determined by assay-based typing. Deeply sampled blood TCRbeta repertoires from subjects exposed to, actively infected with, or recovered from COVID-19 were included in the dataset. The samples were drawn from the first 160 participants of the ongoing ImmuneRACE study and from 1,200 or so subjects provided by 6 global collaborators. The repertoires were released in a freely available public database intended as a resource for research on the immune response to SARS-CoV-2. Overall results and qualifications from the work: Clinical and demographic metadata were provided uncurated, with the amount varying by source and participant.

Participants in the prospective study were enrolled through a virtual design, were aged roughly 18 to 100 years, and lived in roughly 24 United States geographic areas. Cohort assignment in the prospective study relied on participant-reported clinical history from a screening survey and a study questionnaire. For ImmuneRACE Cohort 3, a participant was defined as recovered based on two consecutive negative NP/OP PCR tests, clearance by a healthcare professional, or resolution of symptoms. In the prospective study, whole blood, serum and a nasopharyngeal or oropharyngeal swab were collected from each participant by mobile phlebotomists. Participants in the prospective study had the option to provide additional blood draws and questionnaires over a roughly two-month period. Before DNA extraction, prospective study blood samples were shipped either frozen or at room temperature. The immunoSEQ Assay, a bias-controlled multiplex PCR, was used to amplify TCRbeta CDR3 regions from genomic DNA. The authors' analysis ran thus. Within the assay, amplification of reference gene primers was used to estimate how many nucleated cells each sample contained. To quantify the absolute abundance of each unique TCRbeta CDR3 rearrangement, sequence reads were collapsed and filtered. For each sample, productive Simpson clonality was calculated as the square root of Simpson's diversity index over productive rearrangements. TCRdb took over this immuneACCESS table, retaining in-frame rearrangements with V and J assigned. Such tables are incomplete; in checked studies, under half of the missing clones stem from an unresolved V gene, and the remainder is unexplained. V, J and clone size reflect that table, while D and trimming were determined from the DNA. For this sample there are about 200,000 clones; roughly 87% appear just once. The ten largest clonotypes hold more than 2% of the sample.

The receptor was derived from a woman under 40 who had recovered from COVID-19. The V and J genes are TRBV12-3 or TRBV12-4 and TRBJ2-1, with the D gene not clear enough to name. The sequencing input was PBMCs or T cells enriched from blood (not recorded which). Read as DNA, the sequence is TGTGCCAGCAGTTTTATCAATGAGCAGTTCTTC. Its product reads: CASSFINEQFF.